This T cell receptor beta chain appears in the sequencing data of a study of cytomegalovirus exposure and HLA in healthy donors. Study-wide results and caveats: TCR clusters originating in the first cohort tended to co-occur in the roughly 120 validation repertoires, according to a later analysis.

The donors were members of the approximately 120-subject validation cohort (separate from the roughly 670-subject first cohort). Produced via immunoSEQ multiplex PCR; TCRdb's table is partial and in-frame only. Altogether roughly 200,000 clones are present, 86% being singletons, with the ten largest covering roughly 6.6%. A remark on this clone: Its cognate antigen is unknown. Other DNA sequences of this sample code for an identical CDR3.

The CDR3 is made up of 13 amino acids. CDR1 and CDR2 from the germline V gene are SQVTM and ANQGSEA. V lost 3 bases to trimming and J lost 1 base, with 8 bases between them. Sequenced input: PBMCs. The rearrangement links TRBV29-1 to TRBJ2-3; a possible D gene is TRBD2 (6 bases). The sequence came from a man aged 25-45 years in good health and CMV-seropositive. The CDR3 DNA follows: TGCAGCGTTGAGGTAGCGGGCACAGATACGCAGTATTTT. It yields the protein CSVEVAGTDTQYF.